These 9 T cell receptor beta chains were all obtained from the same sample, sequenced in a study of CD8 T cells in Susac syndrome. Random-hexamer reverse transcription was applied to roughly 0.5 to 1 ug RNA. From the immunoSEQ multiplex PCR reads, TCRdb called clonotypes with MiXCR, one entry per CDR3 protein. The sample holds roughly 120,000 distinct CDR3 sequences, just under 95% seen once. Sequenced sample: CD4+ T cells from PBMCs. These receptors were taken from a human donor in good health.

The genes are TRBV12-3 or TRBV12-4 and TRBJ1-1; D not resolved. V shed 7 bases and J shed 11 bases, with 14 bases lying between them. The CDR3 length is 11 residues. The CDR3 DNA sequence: TGTGCCAGCAAGGGCGGGTCCGCGGCTTTCTTT. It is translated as CASKGGSAAFF.

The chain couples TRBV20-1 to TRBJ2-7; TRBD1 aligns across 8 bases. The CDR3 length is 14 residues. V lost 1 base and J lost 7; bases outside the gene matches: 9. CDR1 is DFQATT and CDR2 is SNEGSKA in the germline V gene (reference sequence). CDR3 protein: CSARVSQGAREQYF. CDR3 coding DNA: TGCAGTGCTAGAGTCTCGCAGGGGGCAAGGGAGCAGTACTTC.

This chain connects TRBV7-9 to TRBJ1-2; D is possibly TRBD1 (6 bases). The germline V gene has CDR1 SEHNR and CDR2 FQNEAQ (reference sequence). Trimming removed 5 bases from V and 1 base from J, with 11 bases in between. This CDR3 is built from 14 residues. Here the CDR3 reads CASSAQGINYGYTF. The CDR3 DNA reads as TGTGCCAGCAGCGCGCAGGGGATTAACTATGGCTACACCTTC.

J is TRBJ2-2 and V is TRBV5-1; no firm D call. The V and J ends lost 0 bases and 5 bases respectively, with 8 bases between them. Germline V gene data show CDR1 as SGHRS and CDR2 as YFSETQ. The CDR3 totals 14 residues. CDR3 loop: CASSLARVTGELFF. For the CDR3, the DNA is TGCGCCAGCAGCTTGGCCCGGGTAACCGGGGAGCTGTTTTTT.

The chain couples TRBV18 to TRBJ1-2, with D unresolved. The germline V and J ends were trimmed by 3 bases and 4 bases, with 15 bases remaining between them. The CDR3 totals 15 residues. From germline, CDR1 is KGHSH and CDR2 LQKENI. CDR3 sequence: CASSPRRSAGYGYTF. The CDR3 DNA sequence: TGTGCCAGCTCACCCCGAAGGTCGGCCGGCTATGGCTACACCTTC. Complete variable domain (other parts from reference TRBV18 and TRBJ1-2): NAGVMQNPRHLVRRRGQEARLRCSPMKGHSHVYWYRQLPEEGLKFMVYLQKENIIDESGMPKERFSAEFPKEGPSILRIQQVVRGDSAAYFCASSPRRSAGYGYTFGSGTRLTVV.

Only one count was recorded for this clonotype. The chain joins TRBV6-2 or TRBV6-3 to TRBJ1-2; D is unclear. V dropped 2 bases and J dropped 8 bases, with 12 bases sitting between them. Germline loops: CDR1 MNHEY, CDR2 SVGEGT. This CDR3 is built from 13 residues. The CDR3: CASSYGEGGGYTF. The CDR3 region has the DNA TGTGCCAGCAGTTACGGTGAAGGAGGCGGCTACACCTTC.

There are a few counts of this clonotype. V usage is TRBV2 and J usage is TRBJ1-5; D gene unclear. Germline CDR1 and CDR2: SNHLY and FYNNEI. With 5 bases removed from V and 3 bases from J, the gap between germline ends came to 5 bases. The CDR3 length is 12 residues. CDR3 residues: CASSLSNQPQHF. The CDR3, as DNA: TGTGCCAGCAGTCTTTCCAATCAGCCCCAGCATTTT. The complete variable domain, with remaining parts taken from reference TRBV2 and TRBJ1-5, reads EPEVTQTPSHQVTQMGQEVILRCVPISNHLYFYWYRQILGQKVEFLVSFYNNEISEKSEIFDDQFSVERPDGSNFTLKIRSTKLEDSAMYFCASSLSNQPQHFGDGTRLSIL.

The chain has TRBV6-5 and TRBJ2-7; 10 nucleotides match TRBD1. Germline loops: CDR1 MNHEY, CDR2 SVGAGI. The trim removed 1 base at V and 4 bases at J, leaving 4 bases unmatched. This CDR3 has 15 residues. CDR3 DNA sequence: TGTGCCAGCAGTTACTTCCGGGACAGGGGTTACGAGCAGTACTTC. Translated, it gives CASSYFRDRGYEQYF.

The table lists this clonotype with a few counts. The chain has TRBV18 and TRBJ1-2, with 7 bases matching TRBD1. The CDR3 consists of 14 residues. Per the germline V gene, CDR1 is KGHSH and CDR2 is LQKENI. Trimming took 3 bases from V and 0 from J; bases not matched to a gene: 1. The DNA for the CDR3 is TGTGCCAGCTCACCCGGGACAGCTAACTATGGCTACACCTTC. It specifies CASSPGTANYGYTF. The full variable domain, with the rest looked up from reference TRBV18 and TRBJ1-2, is NAGVMQNPRHLVRRRGQEARLRCSPMKGHSHVYWYRQLPEEGLKFMVYLQKENIIDESGMPKERFSAEFPKEGPSILRIQQVVRGDSAAYFCASSPGTANYGYTFGSGTRLTVV.